Sequencing of this T cell receptor beta chain was carried out in a study of blood T cell repertoires in COVID-19. The overall study: The study drew acute and convalescent COVID-19 samples from the United States, Italy and Spain. In each case, the material was cDNA or gDNA derived from T cells, B-cell-depleted T cells, or PBMCs.

The repertoire was sequenced with immunoSEQ multiplex PCR; TCRdb's copy has only in-frame clones and lacks some. Among roughly 38,000 clones listed, around 86% were seen once. The germline CDR1 and CDR2 sequences are SNHLY and FYNNEI. Trimming at V came to 6 bases and at J to 6 bases, leaving 5 bases not matched to a gene. The CDR3 runs to 14 residues. The chain links TRBV2 to TRBJ1-4; 9 bases align to TRBD1. The sample was peripheral blood. This sequence was found in a middle-aged man in a cohort sampled during active COVID-19. CDR3: CASRETGGDEKLFF. The CDR3 DNA follows: TGTGCCAGCAGAGAGACAGGGGGTGATGAAAAACTGTTTTTT.